Listed here are 13 T cell receptor beta chains from one sample, sequenced in a study of T cells after yellow fever vaccination. A single record per CDR3 protein comes from TCRdb applying MiXCR to the 5' RACE reads. The data hold 280,000 or so distinct CDR3 sequences, with 8.7% observed a single time. The material sequenced was CD4+ T cells sorted from PBMCs, taken 5 days after the yellow fever booster vaccination. The receptors originated from a man younger than 30 who received the YFV17D yellow fever vaccine.

This clonotype was counted ten times or more. V is TRBV20-1 and J is TRBJ2-7; D uncertain. CDR1 DFQATT and CDR2 SNEGSKA come from the germline V gene (reference sequence). V lost 3 bases and J 1 base, leaving 10 bases between the germline ends. This CDR3 has 13 residues. The CDR3 DNA is TGCAGTGCTAGGGACCGTAGATCCTACGAGCAGTACTTC. Protein: CSARDRRSYEQYF.

The rearrangement joins TRBV7-8 to TRBJ2-7; D remains unclear. V was cut by 5 bases and J by 4 bases, with 12 bases left in between. The CDR3 is 13 amino acids. Germline CDR1 reads SGHVS; CDR2 reads FQNEAQ. The CDR3 region has the DNA TGTGCCAGCAGCCTGGTTGAGCCGTACGAGCAGTACGTC. Translating gives CASSLVEPYEQYV.

This clonotype was observed a handful of times. This chain links TRBV28 with TRBJ2-4; the D is unclear. V was trimmed by 4 bases and J by 8 bases, leaving 12 bases between them. Germline lookup yields CDR1 MDHEN and CDR2 SYDVKM. The CDR3 length is 13 residues. CDR3 residues: CASSWEGSDIQYF. The CDR3 DNA reads TGTGCCAGCAGTTGGGAAGGGTCGGACATTCAGTACTTC.

This clonotype was found a few times. The CDR3 protein is CARRQPGNEQFF. The CDR3 nucleotides read TGTGCCAGAAGACAGCCTGGGAATGAGCAGTTCTTC. J is TRBJ2-1 and V is TRBV2; D is possibly TRBD1 (5 bases). CDR1 and CDR2 (germline): SNHLY, FYNNEI. The ends were cut back, 9 bases at V and 7 bases at J, with 13 bases in the middle. The CDR3 has 12 amino acids.

This clonotype was observed a handful of times. No DNA is shown, since the ends of the CDR3 on it are uncertain; the CDR3 is the one TCRdb lists. The chain's CDR3 is CASTPTVGPGTEAFF. This chain joins TRBV5-1 and TRBJ1-1; TRBD1, the table's D call, lacks a check against the DNA. The CDR3 is 15 residues long, ends included. Germline V gene data show CDR1 as SGHRS and CDR2 as YFSETQ.

A few counts support this clonotype. As DNA, the CDR3 is TGTGCCAGCAGCGGAAAACCGGGACAGGGTTCCTACGAGCAGTACGTC. Its protein is CASSGKPGQGSYEQYV. The chain has TRBV5-5 and TRBJ2-7; TRBD1 aligns across 9 bases. J gave up 1 base and V 4 bases, and 9 bases lay outside the gene matches. The CDR3 covers 16 residues. Germline V gives CDR1 SGHKS, CDR2 YYEKEE (reference sequence).

This clonotype was detected only a few times. The V and J genes are TRBV7-2 and TRBJ1-4; D perhaps matches TRBD1 (5 bases). Looked up from germline, CDR1 is SGHTA and CDR2 is FQGNSA. Trimming removed 2 bases from V and 7 bases from J, with 11 bases in between. The CDR3 loop spans 14 amino acids. The DNA for the CDR3 is TGTGCCAGCAGCTTAAGCTCCCAGGGTGAAAAACTGTTTTTT. Its translation is CASSLSSQGEKLFF.

This clonotype was observed a handful of times. J is TRBJ2-5 and V is TRBV6-2 or TRBV6-3; no definite D call. Germline CDR1 reads MNHEY; CDR2 reads SVGEGT. Trimming pared 1 base from V and 7 bases from J, leaving 4 bases between. This CDR3 comprises 11 residues. The DNA for the CDR3 is TGTGCCAGCAGTTACTGGGGGACCCAGTACTTC. This gives the protein CASSYWGTQYF.

This clonotype was found many times. CDR3 protein: CSVDSGLVTLQYF. CDR3 nucleotides: TGCAGCGTTGATTCGGGACTAGTAACACTGCAGTATTTT. The gene calls are TRBV29-1 and TRBJ2-3, with 8 bases fitting TRBD2. Germline CDR1 SQVTM, CDR2 ANQGSEA. CDR3 length: 13 amino acids. Trimming at V came to 3 bases and at J to 11 bases, leaving 10 bases not matched to a gene.

On this clonotype: A read error may account for a junction end that differs from germline. CDR3 amino acids: CASSYSSGGLPDTQYF. In DNA form, the CDR3 reads TGTGCCAGCAGTTACTCTAGCGGGGGGTTACCAGATACGCAGTATTTT. J is TRBJ2-3 and V is TRBV6-4; the match to TRBD2 covers 11 bases. Germline CDR1 reads MRHNA; CDR2 reads SNTAGT. CDR3 length equals 16 residues.

The DNA of the CDR3 is TGCGCCAGCAGTCCATACGGGGGCCCCTACTATGACGATGAGCAGTTCTTC. Protein sequence: CASSPYGGPYYDDEQFF. V and J are TRBV5-1 and TRBJ2-1; possibly TRBD1 or TRBD2 for D (6 bases each). V lost 5 bases and J 8 bases, leaving 26 bases between the germline ends. This CDR3 has 17 residues. Germline V gives CDR1 SGHRS, CDR2 YFSETQ.

This sequence joins TRBV10-3 and TRBJ1-2; D is uncertain. The CDR3 contains 14 residues. V shed 3 bases and J shed 4 bases, with 12 bases lying between them. Germline V gives CDR1 ENHRY, CDR2 SYGVKD. CDR3 nucleotides: TGTGCCATCAGTGAAAATCCTACGGCCTATGGCTACACCTTC. Residues: CAISENPTAYGYTF.

V gene TRBV12-3 or TRBV12-4 combines with J gene TRBJ2-1; TRBD1 aligns across 7 bases. The CDR3 runs to 13 residues. The trim removed 5 bases at V and 6 bases at J, leaving 4 bases unmatched. The CDR3 here is CASSPTGANEQFF. The CDR3 DNA is TGTGCCAGCAGTCCTACAGGGGCCAATGAGCAGTTCTTC.